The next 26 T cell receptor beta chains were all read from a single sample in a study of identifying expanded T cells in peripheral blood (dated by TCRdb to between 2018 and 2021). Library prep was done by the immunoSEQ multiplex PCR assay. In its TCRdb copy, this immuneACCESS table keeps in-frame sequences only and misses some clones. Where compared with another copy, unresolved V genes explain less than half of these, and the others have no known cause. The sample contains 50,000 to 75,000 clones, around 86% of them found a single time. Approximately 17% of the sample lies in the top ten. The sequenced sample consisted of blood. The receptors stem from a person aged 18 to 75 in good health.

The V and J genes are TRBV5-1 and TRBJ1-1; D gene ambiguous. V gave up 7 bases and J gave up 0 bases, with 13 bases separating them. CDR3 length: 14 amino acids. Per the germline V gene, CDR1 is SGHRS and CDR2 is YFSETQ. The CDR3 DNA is TGCGCCAGCGGGTCAGGACTGCTGAACACTGAAGCTTTCTTT. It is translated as CASGSGLLNTEAFF.

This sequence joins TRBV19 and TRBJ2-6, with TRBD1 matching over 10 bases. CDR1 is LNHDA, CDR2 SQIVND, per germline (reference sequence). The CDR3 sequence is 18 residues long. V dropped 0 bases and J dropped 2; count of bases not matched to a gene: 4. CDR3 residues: CASSIDHGQGAGANVLTF. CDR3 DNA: TGTGCCAGTAGTATAGATCACGGACAGGGGGCTGGGGCCAACGTCCTGACTTTC.

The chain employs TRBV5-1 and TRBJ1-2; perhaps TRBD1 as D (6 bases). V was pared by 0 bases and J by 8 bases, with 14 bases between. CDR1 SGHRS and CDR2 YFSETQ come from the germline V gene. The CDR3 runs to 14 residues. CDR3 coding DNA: TGCGCCAGCAGCTTGGTTGGGGGCGCGGAAGGCTACACCTTC. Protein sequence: CASSLVGGAEGYTF.

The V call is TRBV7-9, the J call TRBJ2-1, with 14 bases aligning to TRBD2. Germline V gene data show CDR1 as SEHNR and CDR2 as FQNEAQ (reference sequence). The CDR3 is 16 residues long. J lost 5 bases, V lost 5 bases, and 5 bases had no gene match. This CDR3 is CASSRLAGGLDNEQFF. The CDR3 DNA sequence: TGTGCCAGCAGCAGACTAGCGGGGGGGCTGGACAATGAGCAGTTCTTC.

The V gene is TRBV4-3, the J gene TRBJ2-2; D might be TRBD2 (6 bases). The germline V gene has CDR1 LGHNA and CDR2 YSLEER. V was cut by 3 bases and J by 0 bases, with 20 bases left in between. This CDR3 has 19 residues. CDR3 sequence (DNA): TGCGCCAGCAGCCACTCCTTAGGAGGCGGGATAACGAACACCGGGGAGCTGTTTTTT. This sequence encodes CASSHSLGGGITNTGELFF.

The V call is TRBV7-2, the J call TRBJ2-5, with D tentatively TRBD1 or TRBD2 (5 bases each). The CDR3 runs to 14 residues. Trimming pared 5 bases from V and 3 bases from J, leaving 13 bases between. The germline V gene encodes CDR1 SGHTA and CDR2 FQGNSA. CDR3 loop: CASSRRDGKETQYF. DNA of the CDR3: TGTGCCAGCAGCCGACGGGACGGGAAAGAGACCCAGTACTTC. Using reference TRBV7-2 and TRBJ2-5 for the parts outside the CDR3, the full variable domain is GAGVSQSPSNKVTEKGKDVELRCDPISGHTALYWYRQSLGQGLEFLIYFQGNSAPDKSGLPSDRFSAERTGGSVSTLTIQRTQQEDSAVYLCASSRRDGKETQYFGPGTRLLVL.

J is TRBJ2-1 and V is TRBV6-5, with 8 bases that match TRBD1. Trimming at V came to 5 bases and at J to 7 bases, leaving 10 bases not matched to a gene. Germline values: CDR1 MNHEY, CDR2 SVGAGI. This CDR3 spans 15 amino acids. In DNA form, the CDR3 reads TGTGCCAGCAGTCCCGACAGGGGACCCTTGAATGAGCAGTTCTTC. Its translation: CASSPDRGPLNEQFF.

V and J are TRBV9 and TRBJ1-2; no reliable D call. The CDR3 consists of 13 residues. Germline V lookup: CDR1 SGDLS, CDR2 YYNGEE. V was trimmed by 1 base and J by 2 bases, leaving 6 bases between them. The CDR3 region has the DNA TGTGCCAGCAGCGTATCTGGGAACTATGGCTACACCTTC. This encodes CASSVSGNYGYTF.

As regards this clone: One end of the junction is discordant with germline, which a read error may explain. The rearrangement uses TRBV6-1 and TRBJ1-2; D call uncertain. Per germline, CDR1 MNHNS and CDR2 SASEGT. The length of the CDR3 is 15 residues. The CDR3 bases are TGTGCCAGCAGGGAAGCTCCAGTTGTCCCCTATGGCTACACCTTC. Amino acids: CASREAPVVPYGYTF.

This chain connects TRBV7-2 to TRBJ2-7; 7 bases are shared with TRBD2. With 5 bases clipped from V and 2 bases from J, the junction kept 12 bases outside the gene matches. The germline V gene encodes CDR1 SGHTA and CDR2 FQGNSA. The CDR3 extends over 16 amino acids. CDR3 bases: TGTGCCAGCAGCCGAAATGCGGGAGAACCCACCTACGAGCAGTACTTC. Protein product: CASSRNAGEPTYEQYF.

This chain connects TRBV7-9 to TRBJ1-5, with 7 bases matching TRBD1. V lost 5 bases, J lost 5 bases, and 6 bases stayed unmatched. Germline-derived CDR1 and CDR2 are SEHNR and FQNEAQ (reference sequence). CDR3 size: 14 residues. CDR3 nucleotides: TGTGCCAGCAGCCCGGACAGGTCTTATCAGCCCCAGCATTTT. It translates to CASSPDRSYQPQHF.

CDR3 bases: TGTGCCAGCAGCCTCCAGGGCCAGGGGAGGACTGAAGCTTTCTTT. Its protein product is CASSLQGQGRTEAFF. V usage is TRBV7-3 and J usage is TRBJ1-1; D is perhaps TRBD1 (6 bases). Germline values: CDR1 SGHTA, CDR2 FQGTGA. Trimming shortened V by 5 bases and J by 5 bases, and 18 bases separated the two germline ends. This CDR3 spans 15 amino acids.

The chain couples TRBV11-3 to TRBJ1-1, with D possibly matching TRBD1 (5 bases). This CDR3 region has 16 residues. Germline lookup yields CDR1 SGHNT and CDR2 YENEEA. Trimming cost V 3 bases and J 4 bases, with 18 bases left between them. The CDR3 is CASSFVKGLSITEAFF. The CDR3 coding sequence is TGTGCCAGCAGCTTTGTTAAGGGGCTCAGTATCACTGAAGCTTTCTTT.

DNA for the CDR3: TGCGCCAGCAGGGGAGCGGGAGCTGTCTTCGTCGAGCAGTACTTC. It is translated as CASRGAGAVFVEQYF. The V call is TRBV10-2, the J call TRBJ2-7, with 8 bases that match TRBD2. The V gene's germline CDR1 is WSHSY and CDR2 SAAADI. V was pared by 6 bases and J by 6 bases, with 13 bases of the junction left unmatched. The CDR3 consists of 15 residues.

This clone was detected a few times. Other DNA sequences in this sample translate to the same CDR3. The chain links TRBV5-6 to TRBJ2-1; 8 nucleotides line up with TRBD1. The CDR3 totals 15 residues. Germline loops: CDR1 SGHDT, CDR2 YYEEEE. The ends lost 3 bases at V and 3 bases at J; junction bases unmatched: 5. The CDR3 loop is CASSWWTGFYNEQFF. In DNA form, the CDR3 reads TGTGCCAGCAGCTGGTGGACAGGGTTCTACAATGAGCAGTTCTTC.

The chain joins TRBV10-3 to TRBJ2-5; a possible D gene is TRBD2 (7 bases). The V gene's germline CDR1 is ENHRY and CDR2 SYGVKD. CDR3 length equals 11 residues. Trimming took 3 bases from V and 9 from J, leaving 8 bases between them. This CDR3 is CAISEGGAQYF. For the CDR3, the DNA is TGTGCCATCAGTGAAGGGGGGGCCCAGTACTTC.

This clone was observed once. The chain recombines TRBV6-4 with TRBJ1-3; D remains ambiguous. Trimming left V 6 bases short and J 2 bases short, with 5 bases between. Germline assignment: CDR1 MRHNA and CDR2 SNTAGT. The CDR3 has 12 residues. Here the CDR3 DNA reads TGTGCCAGCAGATTAGCTGGAAACACCATATATTTT. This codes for CASRLAGNTIYF.

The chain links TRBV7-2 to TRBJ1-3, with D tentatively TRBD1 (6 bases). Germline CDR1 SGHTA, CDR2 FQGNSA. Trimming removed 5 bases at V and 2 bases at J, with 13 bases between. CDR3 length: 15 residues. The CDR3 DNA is TGTGCCAGCAGCACCTACAGGGAAGCTGGAAACACCATATATTTT. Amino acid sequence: CASSTYREAGNTIYF.

The DNA for the CDR3 is TGTGCCAGTCGCAGGGCCCAGGGAATGGGTGAAAAACTGTTTTTT. Its translation is CASRRAQGMGEKLFF. The V and J genes are TRBV11-3 and TRBJ1-4; TRBD1 is a possible D gene (5 bases). The CDR3 sequence is 15 residues long. Deletions cut 9 bases from V and 7 bases from J, with 21 bases between. Germline CDR1 SGHNT, CDR2 YENEEA.

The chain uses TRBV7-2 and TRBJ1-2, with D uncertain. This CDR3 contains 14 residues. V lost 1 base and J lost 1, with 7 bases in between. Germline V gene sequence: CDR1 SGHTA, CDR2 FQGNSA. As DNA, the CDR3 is TGTGCCAGCAGCTTAGATGGAATTAACTATGGCTACACCTTC. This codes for CASSLDGINYGYTF. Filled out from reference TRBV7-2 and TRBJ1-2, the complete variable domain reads GAGVSQSPSNKVTEKGKDVELRCDPISGHTALYWYRQSLGQGLEFLIYFQGNSAPDKSGLPSDRFSAERTGGSVSTLTIQRTQQEDSAVYLCASSLDGINYGYTFGSGTRLTVV.

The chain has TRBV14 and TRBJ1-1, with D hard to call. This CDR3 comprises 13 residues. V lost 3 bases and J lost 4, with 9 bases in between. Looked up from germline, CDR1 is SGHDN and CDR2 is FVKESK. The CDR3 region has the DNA TGTGCCAGCAGCCAGGTCCGTACCACTGAAGCTTTCTTT. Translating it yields CASSQVRTTEAFF.

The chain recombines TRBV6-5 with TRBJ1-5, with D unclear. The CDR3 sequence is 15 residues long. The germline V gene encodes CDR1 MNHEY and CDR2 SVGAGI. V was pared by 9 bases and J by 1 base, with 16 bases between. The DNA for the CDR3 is TGTGCCAGTTCAAAGGCGGGGTCGAGCAATCAGCCCCAGCATTTT. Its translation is CASSKAGSSNQPQHF.

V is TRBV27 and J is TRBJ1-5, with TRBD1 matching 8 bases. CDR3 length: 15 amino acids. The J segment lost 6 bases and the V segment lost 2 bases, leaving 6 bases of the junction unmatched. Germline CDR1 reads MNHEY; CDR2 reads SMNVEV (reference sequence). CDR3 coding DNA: TGTGCCAGCAGTTTAAAAGGCAGGGGGCTTCAGCCCCAGCATTTT. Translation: CASSLKGRGLQPQHF.

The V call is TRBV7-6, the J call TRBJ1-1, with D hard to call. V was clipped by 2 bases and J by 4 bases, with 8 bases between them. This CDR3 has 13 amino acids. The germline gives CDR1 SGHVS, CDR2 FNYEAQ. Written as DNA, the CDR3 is TGTGCCAGCAGCTTATCCCCACTCACTGAAGCTTTCTTT. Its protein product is CASSLSPLTEAFF.

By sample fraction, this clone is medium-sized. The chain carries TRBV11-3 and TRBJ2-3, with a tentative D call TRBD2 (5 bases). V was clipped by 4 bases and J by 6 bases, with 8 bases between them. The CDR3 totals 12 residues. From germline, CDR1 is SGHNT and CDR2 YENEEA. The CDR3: CASSSWEDTQYF. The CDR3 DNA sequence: TGTGCCAGCAGCTCATGGGAGGATACGCAGTATTTT.

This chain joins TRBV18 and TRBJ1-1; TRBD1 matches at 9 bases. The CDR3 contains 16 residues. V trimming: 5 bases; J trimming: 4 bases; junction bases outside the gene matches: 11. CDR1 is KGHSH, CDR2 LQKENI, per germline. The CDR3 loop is CASSLFRDRVSTEAFF. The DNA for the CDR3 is TGTGCCAGCTCATTATTCCGGGACAGGGTTAGCACTGAAGCTTTCTTT.